This record covers a single T cell receptor (beta chain). Antigen: not known. This entry belongs to a study of T cells in narcolepsy. Germline V gene data show CDR1 as SGHAT and CDR2 as FQNNGV. Losses at the gene ends were 2 bases for V and 0 bases for J; bases not matched to a gene: 0. This CDR3 has 16 amino acids. Study observations and caveats: Comparing one patient's CSF and blood CD4+ clonotypes highlighted HCRT- and TRIB2-specific autoreactive clonotypes.

Sequencing used immunoSEQ multiplex PCR; TCRdb keeps in-frame clones, though not all of them. The sample includes about 10,000 clones, about 75% of them seen just once. The sequence was obtained from a human donor with narcolepsy. What was sequenced was CD45RA- memory CD8+ T cells from PBMCs. The J gene is TRBJ2-1, the V gene TRBV11-2; TRBD2 matches 11 bases. CDR3 in amino acids: CASSLLAGGSYNEQFF. CDR3 DNA: TGTGCCAGCAGCTTACTAGCGGGGGGCTCCTACAATGAGCAGTTCTTC. Variable domain in full (rest from reference TRBV11-2 and TRBJ2-1): EAGVAQSPRYKIIEKRQSVAFWCNPISGHATLYWYQQILGQGPKLLIQFQNNGVVDDSQLPKDRFSAERLKGVDSTLKIQPAKLEDSAVYLCASSLLAGGSYNEQFFGPGTRLTVL.